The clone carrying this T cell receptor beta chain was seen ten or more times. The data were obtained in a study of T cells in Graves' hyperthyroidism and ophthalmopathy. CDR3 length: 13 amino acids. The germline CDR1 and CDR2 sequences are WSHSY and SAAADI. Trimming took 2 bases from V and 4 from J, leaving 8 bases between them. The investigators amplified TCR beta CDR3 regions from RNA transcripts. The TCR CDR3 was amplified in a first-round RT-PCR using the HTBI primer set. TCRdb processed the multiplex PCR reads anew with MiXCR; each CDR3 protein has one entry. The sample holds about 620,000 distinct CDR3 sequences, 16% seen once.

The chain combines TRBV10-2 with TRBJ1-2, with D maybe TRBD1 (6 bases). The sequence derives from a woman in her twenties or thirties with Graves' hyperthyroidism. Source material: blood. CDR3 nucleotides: TGCGCCAGCAGTGAGGGCAGGGGCTATGGCTACACCTTC. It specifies CASSEGRGYGYTF.